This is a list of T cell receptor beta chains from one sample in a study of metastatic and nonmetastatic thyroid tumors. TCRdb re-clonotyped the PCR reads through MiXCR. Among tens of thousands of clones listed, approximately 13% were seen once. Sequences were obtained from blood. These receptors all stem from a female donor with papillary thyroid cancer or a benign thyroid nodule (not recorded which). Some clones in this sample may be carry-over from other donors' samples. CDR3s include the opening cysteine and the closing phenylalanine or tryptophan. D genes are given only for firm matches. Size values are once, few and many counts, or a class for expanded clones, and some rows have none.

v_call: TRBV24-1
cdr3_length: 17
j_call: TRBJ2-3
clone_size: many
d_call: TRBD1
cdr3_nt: TGTGCCACCAGTGATCTAGACCCGGGACAGGGCACAGATACGCAGTATTTT
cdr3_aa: CATSDLDPGQGTDTQYF

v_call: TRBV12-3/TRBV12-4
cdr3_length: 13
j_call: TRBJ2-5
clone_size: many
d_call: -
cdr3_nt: TGTGCCAGCACCCGCAGGACCCAAGAGACCCAGTACTTC
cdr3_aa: CASTRRTQETQYF

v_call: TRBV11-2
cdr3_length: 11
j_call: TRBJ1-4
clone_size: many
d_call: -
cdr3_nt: TGTGCCAGCAGCTTCCACGAAAAACTGTTTTTT
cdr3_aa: CASSFHEKLFF

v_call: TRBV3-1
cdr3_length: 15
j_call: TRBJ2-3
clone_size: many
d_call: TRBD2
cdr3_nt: TGTGCCAGCAGTCGCCTAGCGGGAGGATCCGATACGCAGTATTTT
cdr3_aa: CASSRLAGGSDTQYF

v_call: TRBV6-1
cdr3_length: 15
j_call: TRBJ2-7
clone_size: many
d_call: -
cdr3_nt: TGTGCCAGCAGTCCCTGGACCGGGATGCGCTACGAGCAGTACTTC
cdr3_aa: CASSPWTGMRYEQYF

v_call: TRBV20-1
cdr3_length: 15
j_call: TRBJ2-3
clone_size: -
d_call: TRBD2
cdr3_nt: TGCAGTGCCACCGGGACTAGCGGGAGTCTCGATACGCAGTATTTT
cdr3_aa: CSATGTSGSLDTQYF

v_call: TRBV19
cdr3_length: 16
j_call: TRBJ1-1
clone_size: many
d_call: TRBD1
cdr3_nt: TGTGCCAGTAGTATCCTTGGACAGGGCAAGAACACTGAAGCTTTCTTT
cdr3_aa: CASSILGQGKNTEAFF

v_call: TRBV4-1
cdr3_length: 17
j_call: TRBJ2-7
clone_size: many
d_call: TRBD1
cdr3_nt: TGCGCCAGCAGCCATCCTGGAGGGACAGGGGGCTCCTACGAGCAGTACTTC
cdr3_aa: CASSHPGGTGGSYEQYF

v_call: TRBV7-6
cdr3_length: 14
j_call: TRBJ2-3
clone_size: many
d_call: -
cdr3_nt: TGTGCCAGCAGTCTCCTCTTGGGCACAGATACGCAGTATTTT
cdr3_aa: CASSLLLGTDTQYF

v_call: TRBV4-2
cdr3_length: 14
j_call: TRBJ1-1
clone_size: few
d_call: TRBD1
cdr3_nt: TGTGCCAGCAGCCAACTTACAGGGGGCGCTGAAGCTTTCTTT
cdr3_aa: CASSQLTGGAEAFF

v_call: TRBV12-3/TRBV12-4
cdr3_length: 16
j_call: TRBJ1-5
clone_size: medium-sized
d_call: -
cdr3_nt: TGTGCCAGCAGTTTAGGTGAGGGAGTTTCCAATCAGCCCCAGCATTTT
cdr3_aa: CASSLGEGVSNQPQHF

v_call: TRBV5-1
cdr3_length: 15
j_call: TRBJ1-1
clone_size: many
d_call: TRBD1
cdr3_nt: TGCGCCAGCAGCATAAACTCTGGGACAGGAATTGGGGCTTTCTTT
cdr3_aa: CASSINSGTGIGAFF

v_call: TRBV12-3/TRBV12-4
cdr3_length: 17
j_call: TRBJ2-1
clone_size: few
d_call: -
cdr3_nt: TGTGCCAGCAGTTTAGAGCGGGAGGGGACAGGGGGCAATGAGCAGTTCTTC
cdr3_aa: CASSLEREGTGGNEQFF

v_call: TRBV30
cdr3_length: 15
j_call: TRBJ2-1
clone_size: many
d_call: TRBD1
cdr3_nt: TGTGCCTGGCAGGGGGCTCCGTTTTCCTACAATGAGCAGTTCTTC
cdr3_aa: CAWQGAPFSYNEQFF

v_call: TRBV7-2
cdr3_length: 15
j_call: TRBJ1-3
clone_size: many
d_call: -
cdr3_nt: TGTGCCAGCAGCTTAGGTGGTAGCTCTGGAAACACCATATATTTT
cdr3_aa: CASSLGGSSGNTIYF

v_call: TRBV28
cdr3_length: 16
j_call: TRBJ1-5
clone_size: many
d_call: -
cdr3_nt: TGTGCCAGCAATTCGGTTGGTGTGGGAGGTGAACAGCCCCAGCATTTT
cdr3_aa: CASNSVGVGGEQPQHF

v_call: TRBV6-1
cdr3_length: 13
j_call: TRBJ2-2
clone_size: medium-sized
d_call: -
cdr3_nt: TGTGCCAGCAGACAGGAAAACACCGGGGAGCTGTTTTTT
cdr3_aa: CASRQENTGELFF

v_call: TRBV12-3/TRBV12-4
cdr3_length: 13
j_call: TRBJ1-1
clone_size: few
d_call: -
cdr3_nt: TGTGCCAGCAGTTTGGGGGTGAACACTGAAGCTTTCTTT
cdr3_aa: CASSLGVNTEAFF

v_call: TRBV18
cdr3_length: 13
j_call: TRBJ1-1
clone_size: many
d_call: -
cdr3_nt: TGTGCCAGCTCCCTCGGGGCCGGGGCTGAAGCTTTCTTT
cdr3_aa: CASSLGAGAEAFF

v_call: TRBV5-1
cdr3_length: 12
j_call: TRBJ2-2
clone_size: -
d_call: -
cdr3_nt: TGCGCCAGCAGCCCCGAAACCGGGGAGCTGTTTTTT
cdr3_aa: CASSPETGELFF

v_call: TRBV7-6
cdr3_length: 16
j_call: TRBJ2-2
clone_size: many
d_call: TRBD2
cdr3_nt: TGTGCCAGCAGCCTAATTAGCGGGAGTAACGCCGGGGAGCTGTTTTTT
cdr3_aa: CASSLISGSNAGELFF

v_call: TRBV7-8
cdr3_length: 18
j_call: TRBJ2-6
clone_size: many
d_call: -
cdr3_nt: TGTGCCAGCAGCTTTCATGGGCGGGACTCCTCTGGGGCCAACGTCCTGACTTTC
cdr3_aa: CASSFHGRDSSGANVLTF

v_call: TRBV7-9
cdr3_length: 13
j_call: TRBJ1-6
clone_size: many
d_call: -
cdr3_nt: TGTGCCAGCAGCCAGACGGGGGGCCAGGCGGTCTACTTT
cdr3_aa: CASSQTGGQAVYF

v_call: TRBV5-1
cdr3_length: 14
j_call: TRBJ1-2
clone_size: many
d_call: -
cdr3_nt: TGCGCCAGCAGCCCACAGGGCCCGGGCTATGGCTACACCTTC
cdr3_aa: CASSPQGPGYGYTF

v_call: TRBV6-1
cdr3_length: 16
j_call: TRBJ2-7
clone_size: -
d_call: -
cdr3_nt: TGTGCCAGCATCCGAGGAGACAGGTGCCCCTCCTACGAGCAGTACTTC
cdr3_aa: CASIRGDRCPSYEQYF

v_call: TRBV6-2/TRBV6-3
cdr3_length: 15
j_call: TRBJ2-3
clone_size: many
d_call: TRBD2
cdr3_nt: TGTGCCAGCAGTTATGGAGCGGGGCAGGCAGATACGCAGTATTTT
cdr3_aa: CASSYGAGQADTQYF

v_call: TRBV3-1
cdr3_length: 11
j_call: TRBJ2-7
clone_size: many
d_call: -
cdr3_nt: TGTGCCAGCAGCCATGCCTACGAGCAGTACTTC
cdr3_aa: CASSHAYEQYF

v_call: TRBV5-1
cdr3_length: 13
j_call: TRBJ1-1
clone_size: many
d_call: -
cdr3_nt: TGCGCCAGCAGCTTGGGACAGAGCACTGAAGCTTTCTTT
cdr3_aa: CASSLGQSTEAFF

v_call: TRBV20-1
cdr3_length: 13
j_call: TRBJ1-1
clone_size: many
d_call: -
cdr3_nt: TGCAGTGCTAGAGAGGATCTTAAAGGGTACGCTTTCTTT
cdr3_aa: CSAREDLKGYAFF

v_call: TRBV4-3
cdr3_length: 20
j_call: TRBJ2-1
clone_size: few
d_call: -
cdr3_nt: TGCGCCAGCAGCCATATCGACTCCTTTCGGGGCGGTAGCTCCTACAATGAGCAGTTCTTC
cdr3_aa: CASSHIDSFRGGSSYNEQFF

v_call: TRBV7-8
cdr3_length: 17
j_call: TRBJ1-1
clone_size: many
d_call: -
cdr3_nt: TGTGCCAGCAGCTTAGAATGGGGGGTTGAGGGGTACACTGAAGCTTTCTTT
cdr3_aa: CASSLEWGVEGYTEAFF

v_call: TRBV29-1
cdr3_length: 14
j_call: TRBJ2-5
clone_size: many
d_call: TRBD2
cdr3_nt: TGCAGCGTTGTCATTGCGGGGGGGCCAGAGACCCAGTACTTC
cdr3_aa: CSVVIAGGPETQYF

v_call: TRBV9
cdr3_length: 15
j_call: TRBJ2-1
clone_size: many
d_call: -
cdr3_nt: TGTGCCAGCAGCCCCGAAGCGCAACAATACAATGAGCAGTTCTTC
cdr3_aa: CASSPEAQQYNEQFF

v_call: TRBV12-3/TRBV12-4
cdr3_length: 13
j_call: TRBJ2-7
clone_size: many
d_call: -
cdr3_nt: TGTGCCAGCAGTTCCTACACCTCCTACGAGCAGTACTTC
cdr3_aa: CASSSYTSYEQYF

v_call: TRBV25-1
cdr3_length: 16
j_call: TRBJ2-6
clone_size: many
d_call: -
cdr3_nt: TGTGCCAGCAGTGAATTCCAGGGCTCTGGGGCCAACGTCCTGACTTTC
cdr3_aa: CASSEFQGSGANVLTF

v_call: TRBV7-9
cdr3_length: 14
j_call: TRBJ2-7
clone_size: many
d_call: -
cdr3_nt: TGTGCCAGCAGGTCACCCGGGATCTCCTACGAGCAGTACTTC
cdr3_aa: CASRSPGISYEQYF

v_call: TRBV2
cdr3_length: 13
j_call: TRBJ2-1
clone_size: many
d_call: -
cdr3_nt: TGTGCCAGCAGTGAAGAGGCGCGAGGTGAGCAGTTCTTC
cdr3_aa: CASSEEARGEQFF

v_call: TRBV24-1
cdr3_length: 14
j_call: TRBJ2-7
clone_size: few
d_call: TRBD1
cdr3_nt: TGTGCCACCAGTGACAGGGGACAGGGCTACGAGCAGTACTTC
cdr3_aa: CATSDRGQGYEQYF

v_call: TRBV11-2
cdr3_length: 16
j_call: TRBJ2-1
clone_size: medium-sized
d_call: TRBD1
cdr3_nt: TGTGCCAGCAGTTTACTATCAGGGGGCTTAGGCAATGAGCAGTTCTTC
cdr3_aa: CASSLLSGGLGNEQFF

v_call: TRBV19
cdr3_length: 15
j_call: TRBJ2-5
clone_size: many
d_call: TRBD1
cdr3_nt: TGTGCCAGTAGTCCCAGGACAGGGTTCGGAGAGACCCAGTACTTC
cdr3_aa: CASSPRTGFGETQYF

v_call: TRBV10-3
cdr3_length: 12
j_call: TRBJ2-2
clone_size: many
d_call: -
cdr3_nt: TGTGCCATTAAACAGGAGGGTGGGGAGCTGTTTTTT
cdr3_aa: CAIKQEGGELFF

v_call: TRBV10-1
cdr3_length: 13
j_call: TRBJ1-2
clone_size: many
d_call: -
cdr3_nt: TGCGCCAGCAGCCCCGGGTTATGGTATGGCTACACCTTC
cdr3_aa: CASSPGLWYGYTF

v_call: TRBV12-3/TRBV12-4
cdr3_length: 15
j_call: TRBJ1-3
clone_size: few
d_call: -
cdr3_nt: TGTGCCAGCAAGTGGAGGCGTGACTCTGGAAACACCATATATTTT
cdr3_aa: CASKWRRDSGNTIYF

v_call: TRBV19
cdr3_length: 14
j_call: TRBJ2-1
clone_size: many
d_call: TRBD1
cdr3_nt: TGTGCCAGCAACGACAGGGGCTCCTACAATGAGCAGTTCTTC
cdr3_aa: CASNDRGSYNEQFF

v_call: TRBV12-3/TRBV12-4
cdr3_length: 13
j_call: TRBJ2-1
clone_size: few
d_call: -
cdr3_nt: TGTGCCAGCAGATCTCCCCCGGGAGATGAGCAGTTCTTC
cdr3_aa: CASRSPPGDEQFF

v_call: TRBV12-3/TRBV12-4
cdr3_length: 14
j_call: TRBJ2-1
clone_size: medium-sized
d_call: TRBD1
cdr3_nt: TGTGCCAGCAGTCACGGACAGGGCCGTTTGGGGCAGTTCTTC
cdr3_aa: CASSHGQGRLGQFF

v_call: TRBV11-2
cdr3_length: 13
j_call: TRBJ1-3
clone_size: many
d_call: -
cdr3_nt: TGTGCCAGCAGCCCCTTTTCGGGAAACACCATATATTTT
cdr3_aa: CASSPFSGNTIYF

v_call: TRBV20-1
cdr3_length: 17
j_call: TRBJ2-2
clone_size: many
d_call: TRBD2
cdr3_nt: TGCAGTGCTAGGGCTAGCGGGAGGGCGGGGAACACCGGGGAGCTGTTTTTT
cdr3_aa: CSARASGRAGNTGELFF

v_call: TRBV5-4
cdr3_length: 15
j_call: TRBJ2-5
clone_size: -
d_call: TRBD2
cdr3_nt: TGTGCCAGCAGCTTAACGGGAGGGGGCCAAGAGACCCAGTACTTC
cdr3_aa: CASSLTGGGQETQYF